Each of the 7 T cell receptor beta chains below was sequenced from the same sample in a study of T cells in severe cutaneous drug reactions. TCR subtype-specific primers in iRepertoire multiplex PCR prepared libraries for bulk and single-cell sequencing. Reprocessing the multiplex PCR reads, TCRdb reports a single entry for every CDR3 protein and omits DNA. The data include approximately 9,700 distinct CDR3 sequences; the top ten clones carry 20% to 25%. The patients sequenced had a carbamazepine-induced Stevens-Johnson syndrome or toxic epidermal necrolysis reaction. Sequenced: cells from a skin blister. Receptors were obtained from a human donor with Stevens-Johnson syndrome, a severe cutaneous drug reaction.

The V and J genes are TRBV29-1 and TRBJ2-7. The CDR3 runs 12 residues. Per the germline V gene, CDR1 is SQVTM and CDR2 is ANQGSEA. The chain's CDR3 is CSVEGDPYEQYF.

This clonotype is identified as medium-sized from frequency. The genes are TRBV6-2 or TRBV6-3 and TRBJ2-3. Germline lookup yields CDR1 MNHEY and CDR2 SVGEGT. The CDR3 totals 13 residues. The CDR3 sequence is CASTDPSTDTQYF.

The V call is TRBV29-1, the J call TRBJ1-4; absent DNA, TCRdb's TRBD1 call cannot be checked. CDR3 length: 15 residues. The germline CDR1 and CDR2 sequences are SQVTM and ANQGSEA. The CDR3 here is CSVAGRGSTNEKLFF.

The rearrangement joins TRBV29-1 to TRBJ1-2; the TCRdb call, TRBD1, lacks DNA for checking. Germline CDR1 reads SQVTM; CDR2 reads ANQGSEA. There are 13 residues in the CDR3. This CDR3 reads CSTLTPAGPGYTF.

This chain's CDR3 is CSAREGNEKLFF. This chain uses TRBV20-1 with TRBJ1-4. Germline loops: CDR1 DFQATT, CDR2 SNEGSKA (reference sequence). This CDR3 is 12 amino acids long.

CDR3 protein: CSVFSIMGTEAFF. The chain carries TRBV29-1 and TRBJ1-1. In germline, CDR1 is SQVTM, CDR2 ANQGSEA. The CDR3 runs 13 residues.

The chain employs TRBV29-1 and TRBJ2-7; with no DNA, the TCRdb D assignment of TRBD1 cannot be verified. From germline, CDR1 is SQVTM and CDR2 ANQGSEA. CDR3 length equals 15 residues. CDR3: CSVESPPDRDYEQYF.